The rows below give T cell receptor beta chains drawn from one sample of a study of blood T cell repertoires in COVID-19. Some clones are missing from TCRdb's copy, which holds only in-frame ones; the method was immunoSEQ multiplex PCR. The sample lists about 300,000 clones, about nine tenths occurring once. The sequenced material came from peripheral blood. All receptors come from a woman aged 25-40 years with COVID-19, enrolled during active disease. CDR3s include the opening cysteine and the closing phenylalanine or tryptophan. The order of the fields is J gene, CDR3 length, V gene, clone size, D gene, CDR3 protein, CDR3 DNA. D genes are given only for firm matches. The listing skips clone size in some rows; elsewhere it reads once, few, many or a size class.

TRBJ1-1 15 TRBV4-2 - - CASSQGLIGYTEAFF TGTGCCAGCAGCCAAGGTCTAATCGGGTACACTGAAGCTTTCTTT
TRBJ2-2 14 TRBV11-2 - TRBD2 CASSLSGATGELFF TGTGCCAGCAGCCTTAGCGGGGCCACCGGGGAGCTGTTTTTT
TRBJ2-1 15 TRBV19 - TRBD2 CASSTAGGPPGEQFF TGTGCCAGTAGTACGGCGGGGGGCCCTCCGGGGGAGCAGTTCTTC
TRBJ1-2 13 TRBV6-5 - TRBD1 CASRRDRVYGYTF TGTGCCAGCAGACGAGACAGGGTCTATGGCTACACCTTC
TRBJ1-4 14 TRBV6-5 - - CASTLEATNEKLFF TGTGCCAGCACCCTAGAAGCAACTAATGAAAAACTGTTTTTT
TRBJ2-7 14 TRBV5-1 - TRBD2 CASSFSGGPYEQYF TGCGCCAGCAGCTTTAGCGGGGGGCCCTACGAGCAGTACTTC
TRBJ1-4 13 TRBV7-9 once TRBD1 CASRATGVEKLFF TGTGCCAGCAGGGCGACAGGGGTTGAAAAACTGTTTTTT
TRBJ2-7 13 TRBV7-3 - - CASSLTGGYEQYF TGTGCCAGCAGCTTAACTGGAGGCTACGAGCAGTACTTC
TRBJ1-5 15 TRBV2 - - CASSPEVSGYQPQHF TGTGCCAGCAGCCCAGAGGTTAGCGGCTATCAGCCCCAGCATTTT
TRBJ2-3 14 TRBV13 - TRBD1 CASSSQQGEDTQYF TGTGCCAGCAGCTCCCAGCAGGGGGAAGATACGCAGTATTTT
TRBJ2-1 15 TRBV7-9 - TRBD1 CASSPPGQIWNEQFF TGTGCCAGCAGCCCACCGGGACAGATATGGAATGAGCAGTTCTTC
TRBJ1-3 15 TRBV7-8 - - CASSFRGQNQNTIYF TGTGCCAGCAGCTTCCGTGGACAGAACCAAAACACCATATATTTT
TRBJ1-5 15 TRBV10-2 - - CASGLPGDSNQPQHF TGCGCCAGCGGACTCCCGGGAGATAGCAATCAGCCCCAGCATTTT
TRBJ1-1 16 TRBV10-3 - - CAISERRGVVNTEAFF TGTGCCATCAGTGAAAGGAGGGGAGTGGTGAACACTGAAGCTTTCTTT
TRBJ2-7 13 TRBV7-9 - - CASRNKDRNEQYF TGTGCCAGCAGAAATAAAGACAGAAACGAGCAGTACTTC
TRBJ1-2 16 TRBV14 - TRBD1 CASSHRPGQGVYGYTF TGTGCCAGCAGCCATCGACCGGGACAGGGGGTCTATGGCTACACCTTC
TRBJ2-2 16 TRBV4-2 - TRBD2 CASSQGLAGLTGELFF TGTGCCAGCAGCCAAGGACTAGCGGGACTCACCGGGGAGCTGTTTTTT
TRBJ1-5 13 TRBV29-1 once - CSVAWGRRQPQHF TGCAGCGTTGCCTGGGGCCGACGGCAGCCCCAGCATTTT
TRBJ2-5 16 TRBV7-8 - - CASSLAGLATQVPQYF TGTGCCAGCAGCTTAGCGGGTCTGGCGACTCAAGTACCCCAGTACTTC
TRBJ1-1 16 TRBV19 - - CASSSPSGLLDTEAFF TGTGCCAGTAGTTCCCCGTCCGGGTTATTAGACACTGAAGCTTTCTTT
TRBJ1-1 13 TRBV24-1 - TRBD1 CATSGDRGTEAFF TGTGCCACCAGTGGCGACAGGGGTACTGAAGCTTTCTTT
TRBJ1-2 16 TRBV4-3 - TRBD1 CASSQDIAGGSYGYTF TGCGCCAGCAGCCAAGATATAGCAGGGGGTAGCTATGGCTACACCTTC
TRBJ1-4 16 TRBV4-1 - TRBD1 CASSLSGTADNEKLFF TGCGCCAGCAGCCTGAGTGGGACAGCTGATAATGAAAAACTGTTTTTT
TRBJ2-1 13 TRBV4-3 - - CASSQGGKDEQFF TGCGCCAGCAGCCAGGGGGGTAAAGATGAGCAGTTCTTC
TRBJ1-1 11 TRBV20-1 - TRBD1 CSAGTVTEAFF TGCAGTGCCGGGACAGTAACTGAAGCTTTCTTT
TRBJ2-7 15 TRBV7-9 - - CASSLARDKRGEQYF TGTGCCAGCAGCTTAGCCAGGGACAAACGGGGCGAGCAGTACTTC
TRBJ1-1 15 TRBV15 once TRBD1 CATSARTGMNTEAFF TGTGCCACCAGCGCTCGGACAGGCATGAACACTGAAGCTTTCTTT
TRBJ2-3 13 TRBV12-3/TRBV12-4 - - CASSLASTDTQYF TGTGCCAGCAGTTTGGCCAGCACAGATACGCAGTATTTT
TRBJ1-1 17 TRBV15 - - CATSSFRDTTMNTEAFF TGTGCCACCAGCTCTTTTCGGGACACGACCATGAACACTGAAGCTTTCTTT
TRBJ2-7 15 TRBV5-6 - - CASSLGDSTTYEQYF TGTGCCAGCAGCTTGGGAGATTCCACGACCTACGAGCAGTACTTC
TRBJ2-1 16 TRBV5-1 few TRBD2 CASSLLSGGEYNEQFF TGCGCCAGCAGCTTGTTGAGCGGGGGCGAATACAATGAGCAGTTCTTC
TRBJ1-1 17 TRBV9 - - CASSVDRQGFPSTEAFF TGTGCCAGCAGCGTAGACCGGCAGGGGTTCCCGAGCACTGAAGCTTTCTTT
TRBJ1-6 15 TRBV19 - - CASSLWDNYNSPLHF TGTGCCAGTAGTCTCTGGGACAATTATAATTCACCCCTCCACTTT
TRBJ1-1 14 TRBV7-9 - - CASSLALRNTEAFF TGTGCCAGCAGCTTAGCCCTCAGAAACACTGAAGCTTTCTTT
TRBJ2-7 14 TRBV6-5 - TRBD1 CASSMGQGTYEQYF TGTGCCAGCAGCATGGGACAGGGTACTTACGAGCAGTACTTC
TRBJ1-6 14 TRBV2 - - CASSSASYNSPLHF TGTGCCAGCAGTAGCGCCTCCTATAATTCACCCCTCCACTTT
TRBJ1-5 15 TRBV30 - - CAWSAGEGGNQPQHF TGTGCCTGGAGTGCAGGGGAAGGGGGCAATCAGCCCCAGCATTTT
TRBJ2-1 12 TRBV12-3/TRBV12-4 - - CASTPSGNEQFF TGTGCCAGCACCCCCTCGGGCAATGAGCAGTTCTTC
TRBJ1-4 17 TRBV6-1 - - CASSVNSHRATNEKLFF TGTGCCAGCAGTGTTAACTCCCACAGGGCTACTAATGAAAAACTGTTTTTT
TRBJ1-6 14 TRBV19 - - CASPPGKGNSPLHF TGTGCCAGCCCCCCAGGGAAAGGGAATTCACCCCTCCACTTT
TRBJ1-5 12 TRBV19 few - CASRGANQPQHF TGTGCCAGTAGAGGAGCCAATCAGCCCCAGCATTTT
TRBJ2-2 16 TRBV5-5 - - CASSLGGTANTGELFF TGTGCCAGCAGCTTGGGCGGGACAGCGAACACCGGGGAGCTGTTTTTT
TRBJ2-3 14 TRBV5-1 - - CASSLSDSTDTQYF TGCGCCAGCAGCTTGTCCGACAGTACAGATACGCAGTATTTT
TRBJ1-4 15 TRBV6-5 - TRBD1 CASSYSDRVNEKLFF TGTGCCAGCAGTTACTCGGACAGGGTAAACGAAAAACTGTTTTTT
TRBJ2-3 14 TRBV9 - - CASSVDEFTDTQYF TGTGCCAGCAGCGTAGACGAGTTCACAGATACGCAGTATTTT
TRBJ2-1 15 TRBV6-2/TRBV6-3 once - CASSYSTEAYNEQFF TGTGCCAGCAGTTACTCGACCGAGGCCTACAATGAGCAGTTCTTC
TRBJ1-2 13 TRBV6-5 few - CASSYEGAGGYTF TGTGCCAGCAGTTACGAGGGCGCGGGAGGCTACACCTTC
TRBJ1-1 14 TRBV18 - - CASSQALGDTEAFF TGTGCCAGCTCACAAGCCCTAGGGGACACTGAAGCTTTCTTT
TRBJ1-5 16 TRBV15 - - CATSSHRDSGNQPQHF TGTGCCACCAGCAGTCACAGGGATTCGGGCAATCAGCCCCAGCATTTT
TRBJ1-2 14 TRBV9 - - CASSVVGGIYGYTF TGTGCCAGCAGCGTAGTTGGAGGGATCTATGGCTACACCTTC
TRBJ2-1 15 TRBV30 few TRBD1 CACTDRGEAYNEQFF TGTGCCTGTACCGACAGGGGGGAGGCCTACAATGAGCAGTTCTTC
TRBJ1-2 15 TRBV9 - - CASSVEGSSNYGYTF TGTGCCAGCAGCGTAGAGGGGTCCTCTAACTATGGCTACACCTTC
TRBJ2-7 14 TRBV19 - TRBD1 CASSMGQGYYEQYF TGTGCCAGTAGTATGGGACAGGGGTACTACGAGCAGTACTTC
TRBJ2-1 13 TRBV6-4 many TRBD2 CASSAGTSNEQFF TGTGCCAGCAGTGCCGGGACTAGCAATGAGCAGTTCTTC